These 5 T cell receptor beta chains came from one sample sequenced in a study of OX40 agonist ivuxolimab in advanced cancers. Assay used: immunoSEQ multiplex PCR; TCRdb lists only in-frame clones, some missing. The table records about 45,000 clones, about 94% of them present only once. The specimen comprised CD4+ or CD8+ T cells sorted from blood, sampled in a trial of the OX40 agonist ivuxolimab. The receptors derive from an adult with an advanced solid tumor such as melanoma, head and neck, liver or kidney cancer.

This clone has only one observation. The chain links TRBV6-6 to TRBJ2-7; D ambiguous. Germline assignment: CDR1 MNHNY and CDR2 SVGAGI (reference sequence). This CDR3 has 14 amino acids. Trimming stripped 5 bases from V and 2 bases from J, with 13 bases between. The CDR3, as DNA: TGTGCCAGCAGTGCATTCGGCAGTGCCTACGAGCAGTACTTC. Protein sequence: CASSAFGSAYEQYF.

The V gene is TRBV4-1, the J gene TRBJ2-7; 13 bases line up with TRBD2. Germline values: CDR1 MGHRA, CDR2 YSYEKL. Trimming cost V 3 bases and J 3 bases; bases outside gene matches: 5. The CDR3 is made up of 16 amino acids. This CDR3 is CASSQGLAGMVYEQYF. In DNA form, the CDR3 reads TGCGCCAGCAGCCAGGGACTAGCGGGGATGGTCTACGAGCAGTACTTC.

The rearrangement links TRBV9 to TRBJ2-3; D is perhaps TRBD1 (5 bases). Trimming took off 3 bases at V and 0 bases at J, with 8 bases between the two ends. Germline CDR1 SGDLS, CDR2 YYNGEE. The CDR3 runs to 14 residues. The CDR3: CASSGQGSTDTQYF. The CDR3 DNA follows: TGTGCCAGCAGCGGGCAGGGAAGCACAGATACGCAGTATTTT.

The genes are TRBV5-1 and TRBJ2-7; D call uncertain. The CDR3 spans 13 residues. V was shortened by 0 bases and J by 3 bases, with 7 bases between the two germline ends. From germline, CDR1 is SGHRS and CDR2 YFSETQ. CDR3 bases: TGCGCCAGCAGCTTGGACGAAGTCTACGAGCAGTACTTC. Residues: CASSLDEVYEQYF.

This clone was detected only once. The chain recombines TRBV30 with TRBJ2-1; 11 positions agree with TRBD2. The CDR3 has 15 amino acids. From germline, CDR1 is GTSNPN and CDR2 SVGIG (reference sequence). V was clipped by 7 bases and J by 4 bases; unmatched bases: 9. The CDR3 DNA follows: TGTGCCTCTCCAAAGAGACTAGCGGGATACAATGAGCAGTTCTTC. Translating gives CASPKRLAGYNEQFF.